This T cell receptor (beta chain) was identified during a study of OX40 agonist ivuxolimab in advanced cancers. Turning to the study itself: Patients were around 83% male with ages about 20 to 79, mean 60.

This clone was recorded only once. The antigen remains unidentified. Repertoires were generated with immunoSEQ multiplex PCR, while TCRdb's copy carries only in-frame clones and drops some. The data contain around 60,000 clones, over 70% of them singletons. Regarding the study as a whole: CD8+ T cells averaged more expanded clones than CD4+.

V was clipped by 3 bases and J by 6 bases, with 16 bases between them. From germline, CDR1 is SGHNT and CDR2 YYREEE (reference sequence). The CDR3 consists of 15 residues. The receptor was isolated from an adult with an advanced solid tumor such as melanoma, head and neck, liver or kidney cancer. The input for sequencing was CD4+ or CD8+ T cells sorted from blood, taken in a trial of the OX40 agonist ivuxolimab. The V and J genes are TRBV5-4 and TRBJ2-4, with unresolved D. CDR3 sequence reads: CASSSPKGMGNIQYF. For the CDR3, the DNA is TGTGCCAGCAGCTCCCCCAAAGGGATGGGAAACATTCAGTACTTC.